This is a list of T cell receptor beta chains from one sample in a study of chemoradiotherapy in HPV16-positive cancers. Clones were sequenced by immunoSEQ multiplex PCR, and TCRdb holds only the in-frame ones, with some missing. The table includes 25,000 to 40,000 clones, about 86% detected once. The material was blood, obtained from a patient who underwent chemoradiotherapy. The receptors come from a human donor with HPV-associated anogenital cancer. The conserved cysteine and the conserved F or W are not part of the CDR3 here. Fields, in order: J gene, V gene, clone size, CDR3 protein. Clone size is stated in some rows and not others, as once, few, many or a class when expanded.

>TRBJ1-4|TRBV5-6|.
ASSHRVEKLF
>TRBJ2-3|TRBV5-6|.
ASSRGDTQY
>TRBJ1-2|TRBV6-6|.
ASKEGGAPNYGYT
>TRBJ1-1|TRBV7-9|.
ASSRTGLYDEAF
>TRBJ1-2|TRBV10-3|.
AIRPSGIEYGYT
>TRBJ1-1|TRBV11-2|few
ASSHGTGEAF
>TRBJ1-2|TRBV5-6|.
ASSLAGGHGYT
>TRBJ1-1|TRBV6-5|.
ASSLNRGNTEAF
>TRBJ1-5|TRBV19|.
ASSMGQTTNQPQH
>TRBJ2-1|TRBV10-3|.
AISVFGSGGHNEQF
>TRBJ2-1|TRBV5-6|.
ASSWGSGDNEQF
>TRBJ1-2|TRBV14|.
ASSQDWATPYGYT
>TRBJ1-1|TRBV6-5|.
ASSRKDSHTEAF
>TRBJ2-3|TRBV7-8|.
ASSLDGGTTDTQY
>TRBJ1-1|TRBV11-2|.
ASSLGRGGPEAF
>TRBJ2-2|TRBV25-1|.
ASSEFAGGNLGTGELF
>TRBJ1-5|TRBV7-8|once
ASSSTGVDQPQH
>TRBJ2-2|TRBV4-1|.
ASSQDDRERRELF
>TRBJ1-6|TRBV25-1|.
ASSEYQVPSNSPLH
>TRBJ1-4|TRBV19|.
ASNPGSTNEKLF
>TRBJ2-7|TRBV7-8|.
ASSYDRGAIYEQY
>TRBJ1-2|TRBV10-3|.
AISESGTGGKQGGYT
>TRBJ2-5|TRBV27|.
ASSRRGPQETQY
>TRBJ2-5|TRBV10-3|.
AISDNQETQY
>TRBJ2-2|TRBV4-3|.
ASSQLPRGNTGELF
>TRBJ1-3|TRBV9|.
ASSVGTFSGNTIY
>TRBJ1-1|TRBV9|few
ASSAEGKLNTEAF
>TRBJ2-4|TRBV9|once
ASSVGLADTKNIQY
>TRBJ2-7|TRBV27|.
ASSLGQGLNYEQY
>TRBJ1-2|TRBV2|.
ASRQGAAYGYT
>TRBJ1-5|TRBV7-8|.
ASSLESGVDQPQH
>TRBJ2-7|TRBV12-5|.
ASGPKGLLGYEQY
>TRBJ1-6|TRBV2|.
ASSADRGTAPLH
>TRBJ1-2|TRBV11-2|once
ASSLDLGPPGYGYT
>TRBJ1-1|TRBV19|.
ASTMGSGSEAF
>TRBJ2-5|TRBV25-1|.
ASSEWTSGDKETQY
>TRBJ2-3|TRBV10-1|.
ASSKRGTDTQY
>TRBJ1-5|TRBV18|.
ASSPKGTGRDQPQH
>TRBJ1-5|TRBV4-2|few
ASSIGGGRDQPQH
>TRBJ1-3|TRBV5-6|.
ASSLSTLSGNTIY
>TRBJ2-7|TRBV11-1|once
ASSLRGRREQY
>TRBJ2-2|TRBV2|.
ASPRDKNTGELF
>TRBJ1-6|TRBV5-4|few
ASSSGPVNSPLH
>TRBJ2-2|TRBV11-2|.
ASSLDLRVEELF
>TRBJ2-1|TRBV10-2|.
ASSESAGGTDNEQF
>TRBJ2-4|TRBV12-5|.
ARKRDLENIQY
>TRBJ1-1|TRBV18|.
ASSPGSRLGNTEAF
>TRBJ1-1|TRBV5-4|once
ASSLDRGAGWAF
>TRBJ2-2|TRBV6-5|.
ASTPSGARTGELF
>TRBJ2-7|TRBV7-6|.
ASSLDLFYEQY
>TRBJ2-7|TRBV6-5|.
ASSRTGTNEQY
>TRBJ1-1|TRBV7-9|.
ASSPRGSTGGNTEAF
>TRBJ2-3|TRBV28|.
ASSPTGTGGRADTQY
>TRBJ2-7|TRBV5-1|once
ASSLVRDEQY
>TRBJ1-5|TRBV27|.
ASTLTGGSNQPQH